These T cell receptor beta chains were read from a single sample in a study of blood T cells in healthy people across ages. One entry per CDR3 protein, called by TCRdb with MiXCR from the 5' RACE reads. Here the sample spans approximately 880,000 distinct CDR3 sequences, 45% to 50% being singletons. Sequencing was performed on blood. The source is a man aged 25 to 45 in good health. The CDR3 runs from the conserved cysteine through the conserved F or W. Rows may omit the clone size; those that give it use once, few, many or a size class.

v_call	j_call	clone_size	cdr3_aa
TRBV10-3	NA	once	CAISESGIYEQYF
TRBV7-8	TRBJ2-7	few	CASSLEGAGATAYEQYF
TRBV7-2	TRBJ2-5	NA	CASSLGPFQGLTSGGASSYNEQYF
TRBV28	TRBJ2-6	NA	CASIPLDSGANVLTF
TRBV12-3/TRBV12-4	TRBJ2-7	NA	CASMGYPTYEQYF
TRBV2	TRBJ2-7	NA	CASSASGLAGDPKYF
TRBV12-3/TRBV12-4	TRBJ1-5	few	CASSLVGINQPQHF
TRBV6-5	TRBJ1-1	NA	CASSYSGEVTEAFF
TRBV29-1	TRBJ2-5	NA	CSVVPTAQETQYF
TRBV19	TRBJ2-4	once	CATGDTALAKNIQYF